What follows describes a single T cell receptor beta chain. Its antigen is unidentified. Treatment defined: around 19 received Ad26.COV2.S at low or high dose, single or two shots; 5 received placebo; per-sample allocation not given. At day 63 after the first vaccine or placebo injection, samples were drawn. Produced via immunoSEQ multiplex PCR; TCRdb's table is partial and in-frame only. The table has 510,000 or so clones, roughly nine tenths seen once. The data stem from a study of Ad26.COV2.S vaccination and SARS-CoV-2 variants. Overall study: Once, or twice with 56 days between doses, Ad26.COV2.S was given intramuscularly. Study-wide points: Placebo recipients showed lower spike-specific TCR breadth than vaccinees.

This CDR3 is built from 15 residues. From germline, CDR1 is MNHEY and CDR2 SVGAGI. The V segment lost 2 bases and the J segment 4 bases; nucleotides outside the gene matches: 3. V is TRBV6-5 and J is TRBJ2-1, with TRBD2 matching over 9 bases. Sequenced here: peripheral blood, sampled in a trial of Ad26.COV2.S vaccine versus placebo. This clonotype was obtained from a person aged 18 to 65 who received the Ad26.COV2.S COVID-19 vaccine or a placebo. For the CDR3, the DNA is TGTGCCAGCAGTTACGGCGGGAGGGTTTACAATGAGCAGTTCTTC. Its translation is CASSYGGRVYNEQFF.